This section outlines one T cell receptor (beta chain) sequence together with its context. Its antigen remains unidentified. This sample is part of a study of cytomegalovirus exposure and HLA in healthy donors. Germline V gene sequence: CDR1 SGHTA, CDR2 FQGNSA. The CDR3 is made up of 15 amino acids. V trimming: 0 bases; J trimming: 3 bases; junction bases outside the gene matches: 5. Study-wide results and limits: Several top significant clusters appeared, in a later analysis, to be linked to common viral pathogens.

The PCR ran on 60 Vbeta and 13 Jbeta primers. Assay used: immunoSEQ multiplex PCR; TCRdb lists only in-frame clones, some missing. The table records approximately 180,000 clones, about four fifths of them present only once. Sequenced: PBMCs. The sequence was collected from a man aged 18-30 years in good health and CMV-seronegative. The V and J genes are TRBV7-2 and TRBJ2-7; 7 bases map to TRBD1. The DNA for the CDR3 is TGTGCCAGCAGCTTAGCGGGGGACAGCTACTACGAGCAGTACTTC. Amino acids: CASSLAGDSYYEQYF.